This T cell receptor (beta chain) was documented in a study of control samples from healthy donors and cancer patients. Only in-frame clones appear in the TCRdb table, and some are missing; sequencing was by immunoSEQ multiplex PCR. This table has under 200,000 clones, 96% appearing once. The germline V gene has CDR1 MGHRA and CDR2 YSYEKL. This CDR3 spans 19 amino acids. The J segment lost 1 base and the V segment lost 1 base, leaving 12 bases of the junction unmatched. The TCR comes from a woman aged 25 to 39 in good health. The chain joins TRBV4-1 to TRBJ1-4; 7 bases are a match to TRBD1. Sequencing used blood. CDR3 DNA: TGCGCCAGCAGCCAAGGGCCCAGGGGGAGTAGAGAAACTAATGAAAAACTGTTTTTT. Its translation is CASSQGPRGSRETNEKLFF.